This TCR beta chain appears in the sequencing data of a study of blood T cell repertoires in COVID-19. In the study overall: Spain, Italy and the United States supplied samples that represented acute and convalescent COVID-19. T cells, B-cell-depleted T cells, or PBMCs supplied cDNA or gDNA.

Germline V gene sequence: CDR1 SEHNR, CDR2 FQNEAQ (reference sequence). V was shortened by 2 bases and J by 7 bases, with 9 bases between the two germline ends. There are 13 residues in the CDR3. Clones were sequenced by immunoSEQ multiplex PCR, and TCRdb holds only the in-frame ones, with some missing. The table has 50,000 or so clones, 86% seen once; the top ten hold around 23%. The sequence came from a woman of 80 years or more with acute or convalescent COVID-19. Sequenced sample: peripheral blood. The chain couples TRBV7-9 to TRBJ1-5; TRBD1 might be the D (6 bases). The CDR3 DNA sequence: TGTGCCAGCAGCTTAACAGGGCGCCAGCCCCAGCATTTT. It codes for CASSLTGRQPQHF.